Below, 22 T cell receptor beta chains from the same sample are listed, as sequenced in a study of prognosis after radiotherapy for stage I lung cancer. From genomic DNA, TCR beta CDR3 was amplified by two-round multiplex PCR. Gene-specific TRBV and TRBJ primers were used in PCR round one. TCRdb re-called the multiplex PCR reads through MiXCR, storing one row per CDR3 protein. The sample holds over 30,000 distinct CDR3 sequences, approximately 25% seen once. The sequencing here drew on PBMCs, taken before or after stereotactic body radiation therapy (not recorded which). Receptors were obtained from a donor aged 50 or older with non-small cell lung cancer.

This clonotype was observed at least ten times. The gene calls are TRBV7-8 and TRBJ1-5; D gene ambiguous. Germline CDR1 SGHVS, CDR2 FQNEAQ. The germline V and J ends were trimmed by 5 bases and 0 bases, with 14 bases remaining between them. This CDR3 contains 16 residues. The CDR3 nucleotides are TGTGCCAGCAGCCCCCGCCCCAGCGCTAGCAATCAGCCCCAGCATTTT. Its protein is CASSPRPSASNQPQHF.

This clonotype occurred many times. The V call is TRBV9, the J call TRBJ2-3; a possible D gene is TRBD1 (5 bases). CDR1 and CDR2 from the germline V gene are SGDLS and YYNGEE. The length of the CDR3 is 15 residues. V lost 2 bases and J lost 2, with 12 bases in between. This CDR3 is CASSVEQAVTDTQYF. The CDR3, as DNA: TGTGCCAGCAGCGTCGAACAGGCCGTCACAGATACGCAGTATTTT.

The chain uses TRBV2 and TRBJ2-5, with a weak D call TRBD2 (6 bases). There are 12 residues in the CDR3. V lost 5 bases to trimming and J lost 4 bases, with 8 bases between them. Germline assignment: CDR1 SNHLY and CDR2 FYNNEI. CDR3 nucleotides: TGTGCCAGCAGTTATAGCGGAGAGACCCAGTACTTC. Translating gives CASSYSGETQYF. The entire variable domain, with the rest obtained from reference TRBV2 and TRBJ2-5, is as follows: EPEVTQTPSHQVTQMGQEVILRCVPISNHLYFYWYRQILGQKVEFLVSFYNNEISEKSEIFDDQFSVERPDGSNFTLKIRSTKLEDSAMYFCASSYSGETQYFGPGTRLLVL.

The rearrangement links TRBV12-5 to TRBJ2-2, with 10 bases aligning to TRBD2. This CDR3 is 17 amino acids long. The junction had 10 bases not matched to a gene; V was cut back by 6 bases and J by 3 bases. The germline gives CDR1 LGHNT, CDR2 FRNRAP. The CDR3 DNA is TGTGCTAGTGGCTTGTTGAGACTAGCGGGTTACACCGGGGAGCTGTTTTTT. Protein: CASGLLRLAGYTGELFF.

This clonotype was counted between two and nine times. The chain joins TRBV18 to TRBJ2-7; 9 bases fit TRBD1. Germline values: CDR1 KGHSH, CDR2 LQKENI. After removal of 3 bases from V and 7 bases from J, the junction contained 13 bases not matched to a gene. This CDR3 is 16 amino acids long. The CDR3 protein is CASSPNLIQGAGEQYF. The CDR3 nucleotides are TGTGCCAGCTCACCGAATCTTATACAGGGGGCCGGGGAGCAGTACTTC. The full variable domain, its missing parts supplied by reference TRBV18 and TRBJ2-7, is NAGVMQNPRHLVRRRGQEARLRCSPMKGHSHVYWYRQLPEEGLKFMVYLQKENIIDESGMPKERFSAEFPKEGPSILRIQQVVRGDSAAYFCASSPNLIQGAGEQYFGPGTRLTVT.

At least ten counts were recorded for this clonotype. CDR3 protein: CAISVLGGHEQFF. The CDR3 DNA reads as TGTGCCATCAGCGTATTGGGTGGCCATGAGCAGTTCTTC. This chain links TRBV10-3 with TRBJ2-1, with unresolved D. Germline V CDR1 and CDR2: ENHRY, SYGVKD. The CDR3 is 13 amino acids. V dropped 6 bases and J dropped 8 bases, with 14 bases sitting between them.

This clonotype was observed many times. The CDR3 is CASSRHATNEKLFF. The CDR3 bases are TGTGCCAGCAGTAGACACGCAACTAATGAAAAACTGTTTTTT. The V and J genes are TRBV28 and TRBJ1-4, with D uncertain. Germline CDR1 reads MDHEN; CDR2 reads SYDVKM. Between the trimmed V and J ends, which lost 5 bases and 0 bases, there was a span of 7 bases. The length of the CDR3 is 14 residues.

This clonotype was counted ten times or more. V usage is TRBV6-1 and J usage is TRBJ2-6, with a weak D call TRBD1 (5 bases). V was shortened by 5 bases and J by 0 bases, with 11 bases between the two germline ends. Germline CDR1 is MNHNS and CDR2 is SASEGT. This CDR3 region has 16 residues. CDR3 in amino acids: CASSPQGTSGANVLTF. In nucleotides, the CDR3 is TGTGCCAGCAGTCCCCAGGGCACCTCTGGGGCCAACGTCCTGACTTTC.

The V call is TRBV5-1, the J call TRBJ2-5; maybe TRBD2 (6 bases). The CDR3 runs to 14 residues. The germline V gene has CDR1 SGHRS and CDR2 YFSETQ. V lost 7 bases, J lost 5 bases, and 18 bases lay in between. The CDR3 nucleotides read TGCGCCAGCCTTCCCGGTGGGGGGATTGAGACCCAGTACTTC. It encodes CASLPGGGIETQYF.

Concerning this clonotype: This likely reflects a read error, since a far larger clone is one base away. The rearrangement links TRBV6-6 to TRBJ1-1; D is unresolved. Germline V gene lookup returns CDR1 MNHNY and CDR2 SVGAGI (reference sequence). The CDR3 length is 14 residues. DNA for the CDR3: TGTCCCAGCAGTTACGAGGAATCATCGAGTGAAGCTTTCTTT. It specifies CPSSYEESSSEAFF.

This clonotype appeared many times. J is TRBJ2-1 and V is TRBV20-1, with 12 bases identical to TRBD2. With V trimmed by 6 bases and J by 8 bases, 8 bases remained unmatched. Germline CDR1 reads DFQATT; CDR2 reads SNEGSKA (reference sequence). The CDR3 has 14 residues. In DNA form, the CDR3 reads TGCAGTGCCCCGACTAGCGGGAGAGCTCATGAGCAGTTCTTC. Protein product: CSAPTSGRAHEQFF.

This clonotype occurred many times. The CDR3 DNA is TGTGCCACGAAAGAGGACAGGCACTTCTATGGCTACACCTTC. Its protein product is CATKEDRHFYGYTF. The rearrangement uses TRBV28 and TRBJ1-2, with 7 bases aligning to TRBD1. Germline CDR1 and CDR2: MDHEN and SYDVKM. V was clipped by 10 bases and J by 4 bases; unmatched bases: 12. This CDR3 spans 14 amino acids.

This clonotype was detected many times. The chain combines TRBV2 with TRBJ1-5; the D gene is possibly TRBD1 (5 bases). Per the germline V gene, CDR1 is SNHLY and CDR2 is FYNNEI. V dropped 7 bases and J dropped 0 bases, with 7 bases sitting between them. The CDR3 is 13 amino acids. CDR3 DNA: TGTGCCAGCATCAGGGATAGCAATCAGCCCCAGCATTTT. As protein: CASIRDSNQPQHF.

J is TRBJ2-1 and V is TRBV5-1; D call uncertain. Trimming took 0 bases from V and 9 from J, leaving 10 bases between them. The CDR3 has 13 residues. Germline lookup yields CDR1 SGHRS and CDR2 YFSETQ. DNA of the CDR3: TGCGCCAGCAGCTTGGATCCAGTTGGTGAGCAGTTCTTC. Its translation: CASSLDPVGEQFF.

This clonotype was counted ten times or more. The J gene is TRBJ1-5, the V gene TRBV19; D is unresolved. Looked up from germline, CDR1 is LNHDA and CDR2 is SQIVND (reference sequence). This CDR3 has 15 amino acids. The V end was cut by 3 bases, the J end by 7 bases, with 16 bases between. CDR3: CASSIKNGNNQPQHF. Written as DNA, the CDR3 is TGTGCCAGTAGTATTAAAAACGGCAACAACCAGCCCCAGCATTTT.

The table lists this clonotype with many counts. V gene TRBV9 combines with J gene TRBJ2-7; 8 bases agree with TRBD2. Germline CDR1 reads SGDLS; CDR2 reads YYNGEE. Trimming at V came to 0 bases and at J to 6 bases, leaving 5 bases not matched to a gene. The CDR3 contains 14 residues. The CDR3 DNA reads TGTGCCAGCAGCGTAGGGGCGGGAGGTCGCGAGCAGTACTTC. Amino acids: CASSVGAGGREQYF.

At least ten counts were recorded for this clonotype. This sequence joins TRBV20-1 and TRBJ2-3; possibly TRBD2 for D (5 bases). Trimming left V 1 base short and J 0 bases short, with 8 bases between. CDR1 and CDR2 from the germline V gene are DFQATT and SNEGSKA (reference sequence). The CDR3 is 14 amino acids. DNA of the CDR3: TGCAGTGCTAGAGCGGGGTCTAGCACAGATACGCAGTATTTT. Translation: CSARAGSSTDTQYF.

There are many counts of this clonotype. The CDR3 is CATSPYTGGPDTQYF. In DNA, the CDR3 is TGTGCCACCTCACCATATACAGGGGGCCCAGATACGCAGTATTTT. This sequence joins TRBV12-3 or TRBV12-4 and TRBJ2-3; 9 bases align to TRBD1. V shed 10 bases and J 4 bases; nucleotides not matched to a gene: 12. The CDR3 consists of 15 residues.

This clonotype came up many times. This sequence joins TRBV30 and TRBJ2-1, with D possibly TRBD2 on 5 matching bases. V lost 1 base and J 6 bases, leaving 13 bases between the germline ends. The germline V gene has CDR1 GTSNPN and CDR2 SVGIG (reference sequence). CDR3 length: 14 residues. The CDR3 spells CAWSEDLAANEQFF. The CDR3 nucleotides are TGTGCCTGGAGTGAGGACTTGGCAGCCAATGAGCAGTTCTTC. The full variable domain, in which reference TRBV30 and TRBJ2-1 provide the parts outside the CDR3, is SQTIHQWPATLVQPVGSPLSLECTVEGTSNPNLYWYRQAAGRGLQLLFYSVGIGQISSEVPQNLSASRPQDRQFILSSKKLLLSDSGFYLCAWSEDLAANEQFFGPGTRLTVL.

This clonotype showed up many times. V gene TRBV28 combines with J gene TRBJ1-2; tentative D call: TRBD1 (6 bases). The CDR3 contains 16 residues. Trimming removed 4 bases from V and 3 bases from J, with 18 bases in between. Germline V CDR1 and CDR2: MDHEN, SYDVKM. The CDR3 region has the DNA TGTGCCAGCAGTTCCTCAGAGGGGGTTGATGACTATGGCTACACCTTC. Translated: CASSSSEGVDDYGYTF.

This clonotype was detected many times. The chain carries TRBV20-1 and TRBJ2-1; 7 bases fit TRBD2. This CDR3 comprises 16 residues. The junction had 12 bases not matched to a gene; V was cut back by 5 bases and J by 2 bases. Looked up from germline, CDR1 is DFQATT and CDR2 is SNEGSKA (reference sequence). The CDR3 nucleotides are TGCAGTGCTCCTCCCGTGGGGGGGAGCACCTACAATGAGCAGTTCTTC. As protein: CSAPPVGGSTYNEQFF.

There are many counts of this clonotype. The rearrangement joins TRBV3-1 to TRBJ2-7; D is tentatively TRBD1 or TRBD2 (6 bases each). CDR1 and CDR2 (germline): LGHDT, YNNKEL (reference sequence). The CDR3 covers 14 residues. Deletions cut 1 base from V and 3 bases from J, with 10 bases between. Here the CDR3 reads CASSQGGAIYEQYF. The CDR3 DNA reads as TGTGCCAGCAGCCAAGGGGGGGCTATCTACGAGCAGTACTTC.